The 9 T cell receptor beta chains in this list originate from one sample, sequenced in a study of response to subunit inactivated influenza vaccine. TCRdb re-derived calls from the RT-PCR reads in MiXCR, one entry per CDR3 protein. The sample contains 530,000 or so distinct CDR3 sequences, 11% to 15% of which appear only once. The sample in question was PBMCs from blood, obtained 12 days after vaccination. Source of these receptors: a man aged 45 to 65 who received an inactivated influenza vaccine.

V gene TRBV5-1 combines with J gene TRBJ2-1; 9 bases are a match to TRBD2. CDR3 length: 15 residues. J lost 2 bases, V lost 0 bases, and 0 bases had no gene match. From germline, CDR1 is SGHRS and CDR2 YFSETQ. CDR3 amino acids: CASSLASGAYNEQFF. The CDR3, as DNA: TGCGCCAGCAGCTTGGCTAGCGGGGCCTACAATGAGCAGTTCTTC.

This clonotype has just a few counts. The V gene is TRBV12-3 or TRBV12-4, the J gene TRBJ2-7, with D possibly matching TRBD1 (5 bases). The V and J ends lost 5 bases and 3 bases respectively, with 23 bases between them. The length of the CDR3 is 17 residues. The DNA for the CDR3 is TGTGCCAGCAGTCGGTTTGTAACGGACACTGCCCGCTACGAGCAGTACTTC. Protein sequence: CASSRFVTDTARYEQYF.

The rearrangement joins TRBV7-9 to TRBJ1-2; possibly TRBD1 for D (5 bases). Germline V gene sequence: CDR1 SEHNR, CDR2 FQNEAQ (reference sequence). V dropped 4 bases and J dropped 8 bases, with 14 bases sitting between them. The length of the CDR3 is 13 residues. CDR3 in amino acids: CASSSWEGEGYTF. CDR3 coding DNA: TGTGCCAGCAGCTCCTGGGAAGGGGAGGGCTACACCTTC.

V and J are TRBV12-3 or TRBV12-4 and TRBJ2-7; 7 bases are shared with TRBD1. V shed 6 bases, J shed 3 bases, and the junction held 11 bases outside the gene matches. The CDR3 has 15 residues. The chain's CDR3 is CASSQQGIFFYEQYF. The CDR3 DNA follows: TGTGCCAGCAGCCAACAGGGGATATTTTTCTACGAGCAGTACTTC.

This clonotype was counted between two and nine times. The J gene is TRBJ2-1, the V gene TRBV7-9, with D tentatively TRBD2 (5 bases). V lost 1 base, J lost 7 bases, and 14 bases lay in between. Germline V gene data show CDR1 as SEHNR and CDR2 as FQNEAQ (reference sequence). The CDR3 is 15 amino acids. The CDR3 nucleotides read TGTGCCAGCAGCTTAGTCACGGGGTTCCTTAATGAGCAGTTCTTC. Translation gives CASSLVTGFLNEQFF.

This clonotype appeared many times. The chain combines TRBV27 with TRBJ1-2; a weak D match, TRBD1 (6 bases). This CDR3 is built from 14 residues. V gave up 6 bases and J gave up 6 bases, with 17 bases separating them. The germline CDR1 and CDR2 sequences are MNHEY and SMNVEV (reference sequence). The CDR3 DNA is TGTGCCAGCAGCCCACTGGGGGCGCCGGATGGCTACACCTTC. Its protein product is CASSPLGAPDGYTF.

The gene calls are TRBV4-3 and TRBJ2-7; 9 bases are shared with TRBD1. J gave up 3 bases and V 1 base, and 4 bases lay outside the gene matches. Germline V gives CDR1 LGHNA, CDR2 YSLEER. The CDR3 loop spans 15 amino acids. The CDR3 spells CASSQAGTGHYEQYF. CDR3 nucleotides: TGCGCCAGCAGCCAAGCCGGGACAGGGCACTACGAGCAGTACTTC.

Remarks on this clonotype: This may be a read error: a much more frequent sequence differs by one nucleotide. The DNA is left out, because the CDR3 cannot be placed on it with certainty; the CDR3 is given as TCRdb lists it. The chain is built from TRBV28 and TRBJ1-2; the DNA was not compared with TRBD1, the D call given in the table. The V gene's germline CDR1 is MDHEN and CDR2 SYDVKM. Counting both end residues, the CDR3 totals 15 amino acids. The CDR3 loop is CASSGVGQGAPGHTF.

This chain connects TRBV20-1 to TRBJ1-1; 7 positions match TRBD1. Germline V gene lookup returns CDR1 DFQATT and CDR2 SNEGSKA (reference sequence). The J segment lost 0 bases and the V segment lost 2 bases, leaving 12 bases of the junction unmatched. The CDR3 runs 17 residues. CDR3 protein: CSARRRGQALMNTEAFF. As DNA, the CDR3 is TGCAGTGCTAGAAGGCGAGGACAGGCCCTCATGAACACTGAAGCTTTCTTT.